This T cell receptor (delta chain) comes out of a study of DNA immune sequencing with unique molecular identifiers (dated by TCRdb to about 2020). Notes on the research overall: Using immunomagnetic cell separation, gammadelta T cells were enriched from buffy coats, and the genomic DNA of these cells was sequenced. Donors were healthy individuals, with 10 or so donors profiled from sorted peripheral blood gammadelta T cells. The method was checked using synthetic reference molecules and blood samples from healthy people. For the enriched versus non-enriched comparison, approximately 100 ng enriched gammadelta T-cell DNA and 0.85 to 1 ug non-enriched PBMC DNA were sequenced. The study developed and validated an ultrasensitive DNA-based TRD repertoire sequencing method using PCR-introduced unique molecular identifiers. Fluorescence-activated cell sorting was used to enrich gammadelta T cells from the PBMC of fewer than eleven healthy individuals.

Paper-wide results and their limitations: Novel TRD sequences not targeted by the primers cannot be detected with the primer-based approach. Among clonotypes from healthy donors, the most common TRD rearrangement was TRDV2 paired with TRDJ1. Variation in TRD repertoire diversity was observed between healthy donors, with several donors found to be highly oligoclonal, in that the top 5 clonotypes exceeded half of productive molecules.

The library was generated by multiplex PCR. Genomic DNA was amplified with a 32-plex assay using primers for all 8 TRDV and 4 TRDJ genes covering the CDR3. A 12-nucleotide UMI was attached over approximately 3 barcoding PCR cycles, and a second PCR was then run with Illumina adapter primers. AMPure XP beads were used to purify the libraries, and library quality was checked on a Fragment Analyzer using the HS NGS Fragment kit. Sequencing used an Illumina MiniSeq mid-output kit with about 21% PhiX and 150 cycles of paired-end reads. In the paper's pipeline: MIGEC version 1.2.9 was used to process the reads, grouping the reads by UMI and building error-corrected consensus sequences. Post-processing used modified VDJtools version 1.2.1 scripts and the tcR R package. Clonotypes were called again by TCRdb from the public reads via CATT, and duplicate nucleotide sequences were then merged into one entry. The V and J calls shown here were made by TCRdb, not taken from the authors' results. The sample includes roughly 5,200 delta-chain clones, with 11% observed a single time. The ten most abundant clones make up around half of the sample.

This clone was detected many times. This clone's antigen is unknown. Base qualities are not recorded, but no much larger clone differs from it by a single base. The cysteine opens and the phenylalanine closes a CDR3 of 18 amino acids. The DNA shown is the 54-base CDR3, in frame from base 1. Per the germline V gene, GEAIGNYY is the CDR1 and EKD is the CDR2. Relative to germline, V is missing 4 bases and J is missing 0 bases, with 16 bases of the junction outside any gene match. This chain joins TRDV2 to TRDJ1, and 7 bases in between align with TRDD3. The specimen was gamma-delta T cells enriched from blood buffy coat, or unenriched PBMCs (not recorded which). The sequence was collected from a human donor in good health. The CDR3 protein is CACDPVVGENKYTDKLIF. The DNA reads TGTGCCTGTGATCCCGTAGTGGGGGAAAACAAGTACACCGATAAACTCATCTTT.